A selection of T cell receptor beta chains follows, all from one sample in a study of blood T cell repertoires in COVID-19. Some clones are missing from TCRdb's copy, which holds only in-frame ones; the method was immunoSEQ multiplex PCR. The data contain about 59,000 clones, 70% to 90% of them singletons. Sequenced input: peripheral blood. These receptors were taken from a human donor in a cohort sampled during active COVID-19. Both conserved end residues are part of each CDR3. D genes are given only for firm matches. Expanded clones are given a class, and other clones once, few, many or no size at all.

CDR3 DNA,CDR3 protein,V gene,D gene,clone size,J gene
TGTGCCAGCAGTTCCGGGACAGATAGCAATCAGCCCCAGCATTTT,CASSSGTDSNQPQHF,TRBV6-5,TRBD1,-,TRBJ1-5
TGTGCCAGCAGCGGGGGACAGGACTCAAACTATGGCTACACCTTC,CASSGGQDSNYGYTF,TRBV7-9,TRBD1,-,TRBJ1-2
TGTGCCAGCAGTTCGGGCGGGGGGCGAGATACGCAGTATTTT,CASSSGGGRDTQYF,TRBV6-5,TRBD2,few,TRBJ2-3
TGTGCCAGTCAACAGGGGCAAGAAGGAGGCTACACCTTC,CASQQGQEGGYTF,TRBV19,TRBD1,many,TRBJ1-2
TGCGCCAGCAGTCAATCAGAGGGCTTAGGGGGCAGTGAGACAACTAATGAAAAACTGTTTTTT,CASSQSEGLGGSETTNEKLFF,TRBV23-1,TRBD1,-,TRBJ1-4
TGTGCCACATCCCCACAGACTAACTATGGCTACACCTTC,CATSPQTNYGYTF,TRBV19,-,-,TRBJ1-2
TGCGCCAGCAGCCAAGCCGTCGAGGACACCAAGATCTTC,CASSQAVEDTKIF,TRBV4-1,-,-,TRBJ2-1
TGCGCCAGCAGTGACCCTGGAGCTAACTATGGCTACACCTTC,CASSDPGANYGYTF,TRBV10-1,-,few,TRBJ1-2
TGCGCCAGCAGCTTGGGGCAGGTCCCCTCCTACGAGCAGTACTTC,CASSLGQVPSYEQYF,TRBV5-1,-,-,TRBJ2-7
TGTGCCAGCAGTGACTCATCCGGGACAGGGGAACCAACCTACGAGCAGTACTTC,CASSDSSGTGEPTYEQYF,TRBV6-4,TRBD1,-,TRBJ2-7
TGTGCCAGCTCACCGGGACAGGGGTTGGGGAACACTGAAGCTTTCTTT,CASSPGQGLGNTEAFF,TRBV18,TRBD1,once,TRBJ1-1
TGTGCCAGCAGCATCGGGACAGTGGGGACCCTCCACTTT,CASSIGTVGTLHF,TRBV7-2,TRBD1,once,TRBJ1-6
TGCGCCAGCCCACCACGGGGGGCCGCGCTGCCGCGGGGGGACTTAAACACCGGGGAGCTGTTTTTT,CASPPRGAALPRGDLNTGELFF,TRBV18,TRBD2,-,TRBJ2-2
TGTGCCAGCAGTTTGAGCCGATCCTATGGCTACACCTTC,CASSLSRSYGYTF,TRBV27,-,-,TRBJ1-2
TGCGCCAGCAGCCTCTGGACAGGGGGCACTGAAGCTTTCTTT,CASSLWTGGTEAFF,TRBV5-1,TRBD1,-,TRBJ1-1
TGTGCCAGTAGTATCGCCGACAGGGCCTCGGAGACCCAGTACTTC,CASSIADRASETQYF,TRBV19,TRBD1,-,TRBJ2-5
TGTGCCAGCAGTTCTAACCTTGAACTAAAAGCTTTCTTT,CASSSNLELKAFF,TRBV27,-,-,TRBJ1-1
TGTGCCAGCAGTTACTCGAGACTAGCTGGCTACGAGCAGTACTTC,CASSYSRLAGYEQYF,TRBV6-8,TRBD2,-,TRBJ2-7
TGCGCCAGCAGCCCAGTAGGGGGGGCGACCTACGAGCAGTACTTC,CASSPVGGATYEQYF,TRBV4-3,-,-,TRBJ2-7
TGTGCCAGCAGTTACAACAGGGGGCGAAACACCGGGGAGCTGTTTTTT,CASSYNRGRNTGELFF,TRBV27,TRBD1,few,TRBJ2-2
TGTGCCACCAGTGACCTCCCGGGGGATACGCAGTATTTT,CATSDLPGDTQYF,TRBV24-1,-,-,TRBJ2-3
TGTGCCAGTAGTAATGGAGAACTCGCAAGATACAATGAGCAGTTCTTC,CASSNGELARYNEQFF,TRBV19,-,-,TRBJ2-1
TGTGCCAGCAGCTTAGTGTTCTCCCGACAGTACCAAGAGACCCAGTACTTC,CASSLVFSRQYQETQYF,TRBV7-2,-,-,TRBJ2-5
TGTGCCAGCAGTCCCTTCCAAGGGGAGGGGGGAACTGGCTACACCTTC,CASSPFQGEGGTGYTF,TRBV27,-,-,TRBJ1-2
TGTGCCAGCAGGATAGCGGGGGGGCCGCCTGAGCAGTTCTTC,CASRIAGGPPEQFF,TRBV3-1/TRBV3-2,TRBD2,-,TRBJ2-1
TGTGCCAGCAGCTCCGGACAGGGGGGGTCTTTAGCCAAAAACATTCAGTACTTC,CASSSGQGGSLAKNIQYF,TRBV11-2,TRBD1,few,TRBJ2-4
TGTGCCAGCAGCTTAAGAATATCAGGGCCCCCATACAATGAGCAGTTCTTC,CASSLRISGPPYNEQFF,TRBV7-2,-,-,TRBJ2-1
TGCGCCAGCACCCCCCAGGGACATACTAATGAAAAACTGTTTTTT,CASTPQGHTNEKLFF,TRBV23-1,-,-,TRBJ1-4
TGTGCCAGCAGTTACTGGTCCGGGGGGGGAGAGACCCAGTACTTC,CASSYWSGGGETQYF,TRBV6-2/TRBV6-3,TRBD2,-,TRBJ2-5
TGCAGCGTTGTCCTGTCGGCGGGCGATCAGCCCCAGCATTTT,CSVVLSAGDQPQHF,TRBV29-1,-,few,TRBJ1-5
TGTGCCAGCAGATCACCCAGGGACAGGCGGATTCAGTACTTC,CASRSPRDRRIQYF,TRBV11-2,TRBD1,-,TRBJ2-4
TGTGCCAGCAGTGAATTACTGGCTAGCGGATCCTACGAGCAGTACTTC,CASSELLASGSYEQYF,TRBV25-1,TRBD2,-,TRBJ2-7
TGTGCCAGCAGCTCTACAGCGGGGGCTAACACAGATACGCAGTATTTT,CASSSTAGANTDTQYF,TRBV7-2,TRBD2,-,TRBJ2-3
TGTGCCAGCAGCCTGGACAGGGGGGGCTACAATGAGCAGTTCTTC,CASSLDRGGYNEQFF,TRBV5-4,TRBD1,-,TRBJ2-1
TGTGCCAGCTCACCCAGGGGGCTGAACACTGAAGCTTTCTTT,CASSPRGLNTEAFF,TRBV18,TRBD1,-,TRBJ1-1
TGCGCCAGCAGCCAGAGGGACAGGGGGATTAGCTCCTACAATGAGCAGTTCTTC,CASSQRDRGISSYNEQFF,TRBV4-3,TRBD1,-,TRBJ2-1
TGTGCCAGCTCCCCCTTTGACTATGGCTACACCTTC,CASSPFDYGYTF,TRBV18,-,-,TRBJ1-2
TGCAGCGTTGCAGGTGATGAGGGATCACCCCTCCACTTT,CSVAGDEGSPLHF,TRBV29-1,-,-,TRBJ1-6
TGTGCCAGCTCACCCAGCCTAGCGGGGGAAACATACAATGAGCAGTTCTTC,CASSPSLAGETYNEQFF,TRBV18,TRBD2,-,TRBJ2-1
TGCGCCAGCAGCCCTGGGACAGAAACTAACTATGGCTACACCTTC,CASSPGTETNYGYTF,TRBV5-1,TRBD1,-,TRBJ1-2